What follows are 18 T cell receptor beta chains derived from one specimen sequenced in a study of shared clonotypes between healthy human individuals. Data came from immunoSEQ multiplex PCR; TCRdb stores just in-frame clones and leaves some out. The profile covers a few million clones, with more than 80% appearing a single time and 0.39% taken by the ten largest. Sequencing was done on a sample of naive CD4+ T cells from PBMCs. As for subset: CD45RA+ positively selected. The receptors shown here come from a man between 18 and 35 years old in good health. Some clones in this sample may be carry-over from other donors' samples.

V and J are TRBV6-6 and TRBJ1-2; TRBD1 is a possible D gene (6 bases). The V gene's germline CDR1 is MNHNY and CDR2 SVGAGI (reference sequence). CDR3 length: 14 amino acids. Trimming removed 7 bases at V and 0 bases at J, with 12 bases between. CDR3: CASTLQGPNYGYTF. CDR3 nucleotides: TGTGCCAGCACCCTACAGGGACCTAACTATGGCTACACCTTC.

This clone has just one count. V usage is TRBV10-1 and J usage is TRBJ1-4, with a weak D call TRBD1 (5 bases). Germline V lookup: CDR1 WNHNN, CDR2 SYGVQD (reference sequence). This CDR3 is built from 12 residues. The ends were cut back, 8 bases at V and 8 bases at J, with 12 bases in the middle. CDR3 nucleotide sequence: TGCGCCAGCTGGGGACGAGAGGAAAAACTGTTTTTT. Translation gives CASWGREEKLFF.

With respect to this clone: Other DNA sequences in the same sample also yield this CDR3. The V and J genes are TRBV14 and TRBJ1-1; no clear D gene. Per the germline V gene, CDR1 is SGHDN and CDR2 is FVKESK. V was pared by 2 bases and J by 5 bases, with 12 bases between. CDR3 length: 14 residues. The CDR3 here is CASSQREGRTEAFF. The CDR3 region has the DNA TGTGCCAGCAGCCAACGCGAAGGGCGGACTGAAGCTTTCTTT.

V and J are TRBV7-9 and TRBJ2-1; D unclear. V was clipped by 10 bases and J by 0 bases, with 13 bases between them. The CDR3 spans 14 residues. Germline V gives CDR1 SEHNR, CDR2 FQNEAQ (reference sequence). Here the CDR3 reads CANRGMSSYNEQFF. For the CDR3, the DNA is TGTGCCAACCGTGGGATGAGCTCCTACAATGAGCAGTTCTTC.

Concerning this clone: The sample contains more than one DNA sequence encoding this CDR3. The V call is TRBV25-1, the J call TRBJ2-1, with D perhaps being TRBD1 or TRBD2 (5 bases each). V dropped 0 bases and J dropped 2 bases, with 8 bases sitting between them. Germline V gene sequence: CDR1 MGHDK, CDR2 SYGVNS. The CDR3 spans 15 residues. CDR3 sequence (DNA): TGTGCCAGCAGTGAATATGGGGGTCCCTACAATGAGCAGTTCTTC. Protein: CASSEYGGPYNEQFF.

CDR3 nucleotides: TGTGCCACCAGCAGAGATCGTGGTACAGCAAATCAGCCCCAGCATTTT. As protein: CATSRDRGTANQPQHF. The chain is built from TRBV15 and TRBJ1-5; no definite D call. The CDR3 runs 16 residues. Germline V gives CDR1 LNHNV, CDR2 YYDKDF (reference sequence). Trimming pared 0 bases from V and 4 bases from J, leaving 13 bases between.

V usage is TRBV2 and J usage is TRBJ2-2; 8 bases agree with TRBD1. Germline V gene lookup returns CDR1 SNHLY and CDR2 FYNNEI. Unmatched junction bases numbered 9, after V lost 4 bases and J lost 5 bases. The CDR3 spans 16 residues. The CDR3 region is CASSALRGRLTGELFF. In DNA form, the CDR3 reads TGTGCCAGCAGTGCGCTCAGGGGGCGCTTAACCGGGGAGCTGTTTTTT.

The chain uses TRBV5-1 and TRBJ2-7; 7 bases are a match to TRBD1. Trimming at V came to 2 bases and at J to 3 bases, leaving 5 bases not matched to a gene. The CDR3 covers 14 residues. Germline V gives CDR1 SGHRS, CDR2 YFSETQ. In nucleotides, the CDR3 is TGCGCCAGCAGCTTCACAGGGGCGGGCTACGAGCAGTACTTC. Protein: CASSFTGAGYEQYF.

The chain employs TRBV5-1 and TRBJ1-1; D might be TRBD1 (5 bases). The length of the CDR3 is 15 residues. Germline CDR1 and CDR2: SGHRS and YFSETQ. Deletions cut 4 bases from V and 5 bases from J, with 18 bases between. The CDR3 DNA sequence: TGCGCCAGCAGCCTAGGCGGATCTCGGGGGACTGAAGCTTTCTTT. This codes for CASSLGGSRGTEAFF.

DNA of the CDR3: TGCGCCAGCAGTGAGTCTGGGGCTAGCCCCCTGGAGCAGTACTTC. Residues: CASSESGASPLEQYF. The chain employs TRBV10-2 and TRBJ2-7; D is possibly TRBD1 or TRBD2 (5 bases each). This CDR3 is 15 amino acids long. V lost 0 bases to trimming and J lost 7 bases, with 16 bases between them. The germline gives CDR1 WSHSY, CDR2 SAAADI.

CDR3 in amino acids: CASSLLAEPYNEQFF. DNA of the CDR3: TGTGCCAGCAGCTTACTCGCAGAGCCCTACAATGAGCAGTTCTTC. The chain employs TRBV11-2 and TRBJ2-1; unclear D gene. Trimming cost V 2 bases and J 2 bases, with 10 bases left between them. The germline CDR1 and CDR2 sequences are SGHAT and FQNNGV. This CDR3 is 15 amino acids long.

The V call is TRBV27, the J call TRBJ1-5; D not certain. The CDR3 has 14 amino acids. Germline assignment: CDR1 MNHEY and CDR2 SMNVEV (reference sequence). Between the trimmed V and J ends, which lost 2 bases and 7 bases, there was a span of 12 bases. The chain's CDR3 is CASSLDGSGQPQHF. CDR3 sequence (DNA): TGTGCCAGCAGTTTAGACGGTTCGGGCCAGCCCCAGCATTTT.

The V and J genes are TRBV7-3 and TRBJ2-7; 12 positions match TRBD2. The trim removed 7 bases at V and 2 bases at J, leaving 12 bases unmatched. The CDR3 loop spans 17 amino acids. Germline V CDR1 and CDR2: SGHTA, FQGTGA. CDR3 protein: CASTPQDGLAGTYEQYF. CDR3 bases: TGTGCCAGCACCCCGCAAGACGGACTAGCGGGAACCTACGAGCAGTACTTC.

The rearrangement uses TRBV7-9 and TRBJ1-4, with no clear D. The V gene lost 4 bases and the J gene lost 7 bases, with 13 bases spanning the gap. The germline gives CDR1 SEHNR, CDR2 FQNEAQ (reference sequence). This CDR3 has 14 residues. Here the CDR3 reads CASSSDGPLEKLFF. The CDR3 nucleotides read TGTGCCAGCAGCTCCGACGGACCACTTGAAAAACTGTTTTTT. The full variable domain, completed using reference TRBV7-9 and TRBJ1-4, is DTGVSQNPRHKITKRGQNVTFRCDPISEHNRLYWYRQTLGQGPEFLTYFQNEAQLEKSRLLSDRFSAERPKGSFSTLEIQRTEQGDSAMYLCASSSDGPLEKLFFGSGTQLSVL.

The chain links TRBV5-6 to TRBJ2-3; D possibly corresponds to TRBD1 (6 bases). Germline CDR1 is SGHDT and CDR2 is YYEEEE. The V end was cut by 1 base, the J end by 3 bases, with 15 bases between. The CDR3 has 16 amino acids. The CDR3 DNA reads as TGTGCCAGCAGCTTGAGGGGTCCTCAGGGGACAGATACGCAGTATTTT. Its protein product is CASSLRGPQGTDTQYF.

The genes are TRBV5-1 and TRBJ2-7; 7 bases fit TRBD1. Germline V CDR1 and CDR2: SGHRS, YFSETQ. The CDR3 runs 15 residues. J gave up 2 bases and V 3 bases, and 8 bases lay outside the gene matches. This CDR3 is CASSSGGADTYEQYF. CDR3 nucleotide sequence: TGCGCCAGCAGCTCAGGGGGAGCCGATACCTACGAGCAGTACTTC.

This chain uses TRBV28 with TRBJ2-7, with 9 bases matching TRBD2. The CDR3 consists of 15 residues. CDR1 MDHEN and CDR2 SYDVKM come from the germline V gene. V lost 10 bases and J lost 5; bases outside the gene matches: 15. CDR3 nucleotide sequence: TGTGCCACCAAGACTAGCGGACTTGGAGGCGACGAGCAGTACTTC. This translates into CATKTSGLGGDEQYF. Full variable domain (remainder filled in from reference TRBV28 and TRBJ2-7): DVKVTQSSRYLVKRTGEKVFLECVQDMDHENMFWYRQDPGLGLRLIYFSYDVKMKEKGDIPEGYSVSREKKERFSLILESASTNQTSMYLCATKTSGLGGDEQYFGPGTRLTVT.

V usage is TRBV7-9 and J usage is TRBJ1-3, with D uncertain. The length of the CDR3 is 14 residues. V dropped 3 bases and J dropped 2 bases, with 8 bases sitting between them. Germline-derived CDR1 and CDR2 are SEHNR and FQNEAQ (reference sequence). CDR3 protein: CASSFRTPGNTIYF. CDR3 coding DNA: TGTGCCAGCAGCTTTCGCACGCCTGGAAACACCATATATTTT.